The subject of this entry is one TCR beta chain. The antigen is not known. The data were obtained in a study of cytomegalovirus exposure and HLA in healthy donors. Study-wide background: The roughly 700 first-cohort repertoires shared a platform with the 120 validation repertoires, as reported in a later analysis. Study observations and caveats: In vitro assays verified that three CMV-associated chains recognized CMV antigens specifically.

Sequencing was performed with immunoSEQ multiplex PCR; in TCRdb, only in-frame clones are kept and a portion is missing. The data contain more than 85,000 clones, 85% to 90% of them seen just once; the ten biggest clones take up roughly 1.4%. The CDR3 sequence is 16 residues long. Germline V gives CDR1 MDHEN, CDR2 SYDVKM. Trimming shortened V by 4 bases and J by 7 bases, and 20 bases separated the two germline ends. V and J are TRBV28 and TRBJ1-5, with D perhaps matching TRBD1 (5 bases). This sequence originates from a woman in her twenties or thirties in good health and CMV-seropositive. Input material: PBMCs. This CDR3 reads CASSSRLPGLRQPQHF. CDR3 sequence (DNA): TGTGCCAGCAGTTCTAGGTTACCAGGGTTACGCCAGCCCCAGCATTTT. The variable domain in full, completed from reference TRBV28 and TRBJ1-5, reads DVKVTQSSRYLVKRTGEKVFLECVQDMDHENMFWYRQDPGLGLRLIYFSYDVKMKEKGDIPEGYSVSREKKERFSLILESASTNQTSMYLCASSSRLPGLRQPQHFGDGTRLSIL.